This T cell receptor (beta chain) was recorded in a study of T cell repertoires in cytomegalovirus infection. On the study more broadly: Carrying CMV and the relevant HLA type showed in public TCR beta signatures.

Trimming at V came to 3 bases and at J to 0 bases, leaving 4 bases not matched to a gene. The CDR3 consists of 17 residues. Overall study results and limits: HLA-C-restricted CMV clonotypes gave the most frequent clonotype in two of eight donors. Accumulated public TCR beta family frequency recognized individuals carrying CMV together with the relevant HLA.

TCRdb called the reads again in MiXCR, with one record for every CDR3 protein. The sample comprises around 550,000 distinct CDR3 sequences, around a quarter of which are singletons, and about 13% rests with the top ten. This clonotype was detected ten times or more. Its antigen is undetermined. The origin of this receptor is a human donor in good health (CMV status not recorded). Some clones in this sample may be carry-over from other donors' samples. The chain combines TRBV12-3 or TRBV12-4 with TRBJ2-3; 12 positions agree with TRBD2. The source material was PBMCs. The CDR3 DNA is TGTGCCAGCAGTTTTGAGCTAGCGGGGGGGAGCACAGATACGCAGTATTTT. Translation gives CASSFELAGGSTDTQYF.